This passage covers 16 T cell receptor beta chains from one sample sequenced in a study of blood T cell repertoires in COVID-19. Sequencing used immunoSEQ multiplex PCR; TCRdb keeps in-frame clones, though not all of them. The sample holds roughly 160,000 clones, 83% seen once. The sequenced material came from peripheral blood. All receptors derive from a woman of 80 years or more with acute or convalescent COVID-19.

The chain carries TRBV29-1 and TRBJ2-6; 10 bases are shared with TRBD2. Germline-derived CDR1 and CDR2 are SQVTM and ANQGSEA. The CDR3 has 16 residues. The junction had 2 bases not matched to a gene; V was cut back by 3 bases and J by 0 bases. In DNA form, the CDR3 reads TGCAGCGTTGAGCAGCGGGGGGGCTCTGGGGCCAACGTCCTGACTTTC. Translating gives CSVEQRGGSGANVLTF.

The V call is TRBV18, the J call TRBJ1-1, with 7 bases that match TRBD1. The CDR3 covers 18 residues. The V segment lost 2 bases and the J segment 0 bases; nucleotides outside the gene matches: 12. Per the germline V gene, CDR1 is KGHSH and CDR2 is LQKENI. CDR3 in amino acids: CASSPRAQGGTMNTEAFF. The CDR3 nucleotides are TGTGCCAGCTCACCAAGGGCCCAGGGGGGTACGATGAACACTGAAGCTTTCTTT.

CDR3 sequence reads: CASSGSGTGLLEQYF. The DNA for the CDR3 is TGTGCCAGCAGTGGGTCTGGGACAGGGCTTCTCGAGCAGTACTTC. J is TRBJ2-7 and V is TRBV2; 9 bases agree with TRBD1. The ends lost 4 bases at V and 6 bases at J; junction bases unmatched: 10. Germline assignment: CDR1 SNHLY and CDR2 FYNNEI. The CDR3 is made up of 15 amino acids. Filled out from reference TRBV2 and TRBJ2-7, the complete variable domain reads EPEVTQTPSHQVTQMGQEVILRCVPISNHLYFYWYRQILGQKVEFLVSFYNNEISEKSEIFDDQFSVERPDGSNFTLKIRSTKLEDSAMYFCASSGSGTGLLEQYFGPGTRLTVT.

This clone was seen a handful of times. V gene TRBV9 combines with J gene TRBJ2-3; 7 nucleotides agree with TRBD2. Germline V lookup: CDR1 SGDLS, CDR2 YYNGEE. Trimming at V came to 3 bases and at J to 0 bases, leaving 7 bases not matched to a gene. This CDR3 contains 16 residues. The CDR3 loop reads CASSGGSGLSTDTQYF. The CDR3 DNA reads TGTGCCAGCAGCGGCGGTAGCGGGCTTAGCACAGATACGCAGTATTTT.

The rearrangement links TRBV19 to TRBJ2-7; TRBD1 is a possible D gene (6 bases). This CDR3 has 14 amino acids. Germline lookup yields CDR1 LNHDA and CDR2 SQIVND (reference sequence). The germline V and J ends were trimmed by 3 bases and 2 bases, with 11 bases remaining between them. CDR3 region: CASSMGAGTYEQYF. The CDR3, as DNA: TGTGCCAGTAGTATGGGGGCAGGTACCTACGAGCAGTACTTC. The full variable domain, completed using reference TRBV19 and TRBJ2-7, is DGGITQSPKYLFRKEGQNVTLSCEQNLNHDAMYWYRQDPGQGLRLIYYSQIVNDFQKGDIAEGYSVSREKKESFPLTVTSAQKNPTAFYLCASSMGAGTYEQYFGPGTRLTVT.

The chain couples TRBV5-1 to TRBJ1-1; 8 positions agree with TRBD1. CDR3 length: 15 amino acids. V trimming: 4 bases; J trimming: 6 bases; junction bases outside the gene matches: 11. CDR1 SGHRS and CDR2 YFSETQ come from the germline V gene. The CDR3 DNA follows: TGCGCCAGCAGCATTACAGGGGGGGATACGGCTGAAGCTTTCTTT. Its translation is CASSITGGDTAEAFF.

V gene TRBV7-3 combines with J gene TRBJ2-3; D is unresolved. This CDR3 is 15 amino acids long. The germline gives CDR1 SGHTA, CDR2 FQGTGA. The germline V and J ends were trimmed by 5 bases and 0 bases, with 12 bases remaining between them. The CDR3 region has the DNA TGTGCCAGCAGCCCTGACGGGTACAGCACAGATACGCAGTATTTT. Residues: CASSPDGYSTDTQYF.

J is TRBJ1-2 and V is TRBV4-3, with D possibly being TRBD1 (5 bases). There are 16 residues in the CDR3. The germline gives CDR1 LGHNA, CDR2 YSLEER. V was trimmed by 6 bases and J by 4 bases, leaving 21 bases between them. The CDR3 coding sequence is TGCGCCAGCAGTCCCTCCCTGGGTACAGGAGCCTATGGCTACACCTTC. Translation gives CASSPSLGTGAYGYTF.

The chain carries TRBV28 and TRBJ2-5, with 8 bases identical to TRBD2. The CDR3 is 13 amino acids. The J segment lost 4 bases and the V segment lost 3 bases, leaving 1 base of the junction unmatched. The germline V gene encodes CDR1 MDHEN and CDR2 SYDVKM. CDR3 loop: CASSLAGGETQYF. CDR3 bases: TGTGCCAGCAGTTTGGCGGGGGGAGAGACCCAGTACTTC.

This chain links TRBV5-1 with TRBJ2-7; possible D gene TRBD2, 5 bases. V was cut by 0 bases and J by 0 bases, with 16 bases left in between. The germline CDR1 and CDR2 sequences are SGHRS and YFSETQ. The CDR3 runs to 17 residues. In nucleotides, the CDR3 is TGCGCCAGCAGCTTGGCCGAGAGGGAAGGTTACTCCTACGAGCAGTACTTC. This translates into CASSLAEREGYSYEQYF. Together with reference TRBV5-1 and TRBJ2-7, the CDR3 gives the full variable domain: KAGVTQTPRYLIKTRGQQVTLSCSPISGHRSVSWYQQTPGQGLQFLFEYFSETQRNKGNFPGRFSGRQFSNSRSEMNVSTLELGDSALYLCASSLAEREGYSYEQYFGPGTRLTVT.

This clone was detected only a few times. The V call is TRBV30, the J call TRBJ1-1; D is perhaps TRBD1 (5 bases). This CDR3 region has 14 residues. The germline V gene encodes CDR1 GTSNPN and CDR2 SVGIG (reference sequence). The ends were cut back, 4 bases at V and 1 base at J, with 13 bases in the middle. CDR3 protein: CAWNWRGRNTEAFF. The DNA for the CDR3 is TGTGCCTGGAACTGGCGGGGGAGGAACACTGAAGCTTTCTTT.

CDR3 region: CASRGQTNEKLFF. CDR3 DNA: TGTGCCAGCAGGGGACAGACGAATGAAAAACTGTTTTTT. The V and J genes are TRBV28 and TRBJ1-4; 7 bases align to TRBD1. The junction had 3 bases not matched to a gene; V was cut back by 6 bases and J by 5 bases. In germline, CDR1 is MDHEN, CDR2 SYDVKM. CDR3 length: 13 amino acids.

The gene calls are TRBV20-1 and TRBJ2-7, with 11 positions matching TRBD2. The length of the CDR3 is 16 residues. The V segment lost 3 bases and the J segment 5 bases; nucleotides outside the gene matches: 12. Looked up from germline, CDR1 is DFQATT and CDR2 is SNEGSKA (reference sequence). CDR3 loop: CSASPWLAGGKHEQYF. The CDR3 bases are TGCAGTGCTAGTCCCTGGCTAGCGGGAGGCAAGCACGAGCAGTACTTC.

The CDR3 DNA sequence: TGTGCCAGCAGTGAAGAGGGTCGGGGGGATCATGGCTACACCTTC. It encodes CASSEEGRGDHGYTF. The V and J genes are TRBV2 and TRBJ1-2; D possibly corresponds to TRBD1 (5 bases). Germline assignment: CDR1 SNHLY and CDR2 FYNNEI. Between the trimmed V and J ends, which lost 1 base and 6 bases, there was a span of 15 bases. This CDR3 region has 15 residues.

This clone was picked up one time. The chain carries TRBV5-6 and TRBJ2-3, with TRBD2 identical over 10 bases. J lost 8 bases, V lost 4 bases, and 13 bases had no gene match. This CDR3 comprises 16 residues. Germline lookup yields CDR1 SGHDT and CDR2 YYEEEE. The DNA of the CDR3 is TGTGCCAGCAGCCCCAGAGGTGTCGGGACTAGCGCTACGCAGTATTTT. It is translated as CASSPRGVGTSATQYF.

This clone was seen once. The rearrangement uses TRBV14 and TRBJ2-5; weak D call: TRBD2 (6 bases). Germline CDR1 is SGHDN and CDR2 is FVKESK. The ends were cut back, 6 bases at V and 2 bases at J, with 13 bases in the middle. The length of the CDR3 is 14 residues. Written as DNA, the CDR3 is TGTGCCAGCAGTGGGGGGATATTTCAAGAGACCCAGTACTTC. Protein product: CASSGGIFQETQYF.